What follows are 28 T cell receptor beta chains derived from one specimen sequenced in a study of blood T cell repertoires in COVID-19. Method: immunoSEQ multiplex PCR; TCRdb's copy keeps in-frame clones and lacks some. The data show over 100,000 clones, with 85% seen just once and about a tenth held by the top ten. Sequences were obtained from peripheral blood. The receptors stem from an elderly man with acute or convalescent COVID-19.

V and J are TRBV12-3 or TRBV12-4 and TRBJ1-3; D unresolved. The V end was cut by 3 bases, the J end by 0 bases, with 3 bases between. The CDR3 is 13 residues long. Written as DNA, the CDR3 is TGTGCCAGCAGTTTGAGCTCTGGAAACACCATATATTTT. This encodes CASSLSSGNTIYF.

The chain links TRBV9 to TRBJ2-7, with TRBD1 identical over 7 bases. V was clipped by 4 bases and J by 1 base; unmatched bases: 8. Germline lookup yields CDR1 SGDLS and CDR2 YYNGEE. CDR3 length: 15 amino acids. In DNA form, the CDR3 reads TGTGCCAGCAGCCCCTCACAGGGGCCTTCCTACGAGCAGTACTTC. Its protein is CASSPSQGPSYEQYF.

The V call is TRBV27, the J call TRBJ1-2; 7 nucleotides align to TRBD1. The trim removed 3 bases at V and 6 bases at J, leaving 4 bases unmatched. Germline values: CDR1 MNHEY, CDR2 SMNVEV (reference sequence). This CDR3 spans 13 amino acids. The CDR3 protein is CASSLTGLNGYTF. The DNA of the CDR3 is TGTGCCAGCAGTTTGACAGGGCTGAATGGCTACACCTTC.

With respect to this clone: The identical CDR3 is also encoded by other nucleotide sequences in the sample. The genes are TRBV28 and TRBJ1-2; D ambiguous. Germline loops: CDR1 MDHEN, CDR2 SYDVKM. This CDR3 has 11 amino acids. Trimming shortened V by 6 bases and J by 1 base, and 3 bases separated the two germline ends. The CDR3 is CASSSNYGYTF. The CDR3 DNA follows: TGTGCCAGCAGCAGTAACTATGGCTACACCTTC.

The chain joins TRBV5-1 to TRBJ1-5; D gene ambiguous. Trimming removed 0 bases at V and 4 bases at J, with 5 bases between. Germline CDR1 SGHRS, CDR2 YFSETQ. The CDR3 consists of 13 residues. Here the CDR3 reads CASSLDGNQPQHF. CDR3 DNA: TGCGCCAGCAGCTTGGACGGTAATCAGCCCCAGCATTTT. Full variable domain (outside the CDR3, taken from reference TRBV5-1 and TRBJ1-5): KAGVTQTPRYLIKTRGQQVTLSCSPISGHRSVSWYQQTPGQGLQFLFEYFSETQRNKGNFPGRFSGRQFSNSRSEMNVSTLELGDSALYLCASSLDGNQPQHFGDGTRLSIL.

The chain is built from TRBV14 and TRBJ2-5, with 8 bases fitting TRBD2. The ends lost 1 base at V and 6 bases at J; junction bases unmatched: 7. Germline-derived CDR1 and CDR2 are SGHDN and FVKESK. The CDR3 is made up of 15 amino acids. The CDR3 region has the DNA TGTGCCAGCAGCCAAGTGGGACTAGGGGGACAGACCCAGTACTTC. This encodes CASSQVGLGGQTQYF.

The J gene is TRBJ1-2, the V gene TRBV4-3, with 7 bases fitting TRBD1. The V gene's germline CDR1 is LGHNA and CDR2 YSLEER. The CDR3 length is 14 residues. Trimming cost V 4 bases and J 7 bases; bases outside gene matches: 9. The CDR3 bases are TGCGCCAGCAGCCGCCAAACAGGGGAGGCTGGCTACACCTTC. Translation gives CASSRQTGEAGYTF.

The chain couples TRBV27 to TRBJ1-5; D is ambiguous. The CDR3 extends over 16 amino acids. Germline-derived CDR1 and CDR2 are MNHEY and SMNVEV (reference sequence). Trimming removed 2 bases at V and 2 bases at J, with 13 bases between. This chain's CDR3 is CASSLEVPRGNQPQHF. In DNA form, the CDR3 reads TGTGCCAGCAGTTTAGAAGTCCCGAGGGGCAATCAGCCCCAGCATTTT.

For the CDR3, the DNA is TGTGCCAGCAGCCAGGGCGGGGGAGTTAAGACCCAGTACTTC. The encoded protein is CASSQGGGVKTQYF. The chain combines TRBV3-1 (or the pseudogene TRBV3-2) with TRBJ2-5, with 7 positions matching TRBD2. The germline CDR1 and CDR2 sequences are LGHDT and YNNKEL (reference sequence). With 3 bases clipped from V and 6 bases from J, the junction kept 7 bases outside the gene matches. This CDR3 has 14 residues.

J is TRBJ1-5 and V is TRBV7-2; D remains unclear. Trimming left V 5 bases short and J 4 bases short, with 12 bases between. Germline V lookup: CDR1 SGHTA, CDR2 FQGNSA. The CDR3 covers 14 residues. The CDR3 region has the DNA TGTGCCAGCAGCCTCGAGGTGGGTAATCAGCCCCAGCATTTT. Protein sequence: CASSLEVGNQPQHF.

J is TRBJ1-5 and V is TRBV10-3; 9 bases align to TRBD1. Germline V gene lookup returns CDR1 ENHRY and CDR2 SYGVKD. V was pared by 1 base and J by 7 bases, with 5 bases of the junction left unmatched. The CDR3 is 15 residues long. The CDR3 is CAISELTGGEQPQHF. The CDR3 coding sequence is TGTGCCATCAGTGAGTTGACAGGGGGGGAACAGCCCCAGCATTTT.

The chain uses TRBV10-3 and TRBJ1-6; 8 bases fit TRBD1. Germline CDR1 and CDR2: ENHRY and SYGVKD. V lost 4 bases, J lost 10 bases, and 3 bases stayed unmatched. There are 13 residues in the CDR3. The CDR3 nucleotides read TGTGCCATCAGTGGGGACAGGAGATCACCCCTCCACTTT. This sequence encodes CAISGDRRSPLHF.

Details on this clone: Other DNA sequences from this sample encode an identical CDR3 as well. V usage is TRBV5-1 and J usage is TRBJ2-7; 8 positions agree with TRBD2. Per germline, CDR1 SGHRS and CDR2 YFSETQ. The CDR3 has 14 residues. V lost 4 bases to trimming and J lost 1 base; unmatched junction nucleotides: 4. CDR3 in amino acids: CASSLSGGSYEQYF. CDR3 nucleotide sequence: TGCGCCAGCAGCCTATCGGGGGGGTCCTACGAGCAGTACTTC.

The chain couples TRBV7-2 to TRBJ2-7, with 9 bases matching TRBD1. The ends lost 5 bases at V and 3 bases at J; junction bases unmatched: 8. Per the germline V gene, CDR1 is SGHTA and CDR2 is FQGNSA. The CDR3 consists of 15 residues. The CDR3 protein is CASSPSGQGIYEQYF. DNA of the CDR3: TGTGCCAGCAGCCCCTCGGGACAGGGTATCTACGAGCAGTACTTC.

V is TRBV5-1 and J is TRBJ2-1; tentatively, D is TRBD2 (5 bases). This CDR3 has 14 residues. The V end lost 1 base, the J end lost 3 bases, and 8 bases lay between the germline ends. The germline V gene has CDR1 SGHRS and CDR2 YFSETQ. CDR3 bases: TGCGCCAGCAGCTTGAGCGGAAACTACAATGAGCAGTTCTTC. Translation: CASSLSGNYNEQFF.

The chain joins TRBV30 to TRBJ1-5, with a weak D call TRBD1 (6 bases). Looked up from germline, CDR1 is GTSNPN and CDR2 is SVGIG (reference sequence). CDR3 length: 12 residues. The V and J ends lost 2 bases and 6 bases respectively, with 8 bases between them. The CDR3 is CAWSLQGQPQHF. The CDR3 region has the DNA TGTGCCTGGAGTCTACAGGGTCAGCCCCAGCATTTT. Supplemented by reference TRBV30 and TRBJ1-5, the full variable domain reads SQTIHQWPATLVQPVGSPLSLECTVEGTSNPNLYWYRQAAGRGLQLLFYSVGIGQISSEVPQNLSASRPQDRQFILSSKKLLLSDSGFYLCAWSLQGQPQHFGDGTRLSIL.

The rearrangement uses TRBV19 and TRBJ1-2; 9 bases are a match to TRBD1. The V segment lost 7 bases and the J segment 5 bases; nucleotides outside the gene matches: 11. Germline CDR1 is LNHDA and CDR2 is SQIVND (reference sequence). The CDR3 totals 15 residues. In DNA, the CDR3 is TGTGCCAGTACCCTAGGGGACAGGGCGAAGTATGGCTACACCTTC. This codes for CASTLGDRAKYGYTF. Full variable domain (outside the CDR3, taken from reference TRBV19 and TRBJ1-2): DGGITQSPKYLFRKEGQNVTLSCEQNLNHDAMYWYRQDPGQGLRLIYYSQIVNDFQKGDIAEGYSVSREKKESFPLTVTSAQKNPTAFYLCASTLGDRAKYGYTFGSGTRLTVV.

In DNA, the CDR3 is TGTGCCAGCAGCCCCTGGCCGGGAGCGGGGAAGGAGACCCAGTACTTC. It translates to CASSPWPGAGKETQYF. The chain uses TRBV14 and TRBJ2-5; TRBD2 aligns across 7 bases. V shed 4 bases and J 5 bases; nucleotides not matched to a gene: 13. The CDR3 sequence is 16 residues long. Germline-derived CDR1 and CDR2 are SGHDN and FVKESK.

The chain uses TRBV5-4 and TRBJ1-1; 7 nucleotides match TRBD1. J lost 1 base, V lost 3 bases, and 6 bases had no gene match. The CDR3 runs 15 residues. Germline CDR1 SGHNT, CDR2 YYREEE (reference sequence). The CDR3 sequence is CASSYSRGKNTEAFF. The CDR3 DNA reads TGTGCCAGCAGCTACTCCAGGGGGAAGAACACTGAAGCTTTCTTT.

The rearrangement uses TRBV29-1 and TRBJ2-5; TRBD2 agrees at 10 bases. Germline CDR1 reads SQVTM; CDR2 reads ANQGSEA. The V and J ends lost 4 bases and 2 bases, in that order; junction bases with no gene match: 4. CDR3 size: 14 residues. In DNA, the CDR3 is TGCAGCGTTGGCCTACTAGCGGGACAAGAGACCCAGTACTTC. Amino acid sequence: CSVGLLAGQETQYF.

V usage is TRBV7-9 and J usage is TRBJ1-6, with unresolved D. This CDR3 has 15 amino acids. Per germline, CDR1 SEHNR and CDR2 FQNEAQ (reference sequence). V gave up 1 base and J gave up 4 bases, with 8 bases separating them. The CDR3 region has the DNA TGTGCCAGCAGCTTAGATGTCAGTTATAATTCACCCCTCCACTTT. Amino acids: CASSLDVSYNSPLHF.

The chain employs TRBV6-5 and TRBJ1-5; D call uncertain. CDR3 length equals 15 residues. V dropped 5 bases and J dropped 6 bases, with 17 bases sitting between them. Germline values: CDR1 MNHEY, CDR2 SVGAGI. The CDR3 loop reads CASSPFVASGQPQHF. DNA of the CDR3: TGTGCCAGCAGTCCCTTTGTGGCTTCGGGTCAGCCCCAGCATTTT.

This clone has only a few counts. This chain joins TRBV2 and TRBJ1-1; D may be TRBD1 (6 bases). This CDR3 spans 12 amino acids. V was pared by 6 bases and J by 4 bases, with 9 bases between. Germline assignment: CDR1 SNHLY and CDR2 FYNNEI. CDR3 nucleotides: TGTGCCAGCAGGGCGACAGGCACTGAAGCTTTCTTT. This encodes CASRATGTEAFF.

This CDR3 is CATSRDSGGTQYSNQPQHF. Written as DNA, the CDR3 is TGTGCCACCAGCAGAGATAGCGGGGGAACCCAATATAGCAATCAGCCCCAGCATTTT. The J gene is TRBJ1-5, the V gene TRBV15; perhaps TRBD1 as D (5 bases). CDR1 and CDR2 from the germline V gene are LNHNV and YYDKDF (reference sequence). The CDR3 runs 19 residues. Trimming cost V 0 bases and J 0 bases, with 18 bases left between them.

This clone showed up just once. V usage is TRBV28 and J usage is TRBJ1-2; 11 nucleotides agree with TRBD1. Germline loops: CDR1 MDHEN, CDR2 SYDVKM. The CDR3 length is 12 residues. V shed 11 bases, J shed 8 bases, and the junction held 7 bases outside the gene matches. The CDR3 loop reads CASDRGRQGYTF. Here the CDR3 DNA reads TGTGCCTCGGACAGGGGGCGCCAGGGCTACACCTTC.

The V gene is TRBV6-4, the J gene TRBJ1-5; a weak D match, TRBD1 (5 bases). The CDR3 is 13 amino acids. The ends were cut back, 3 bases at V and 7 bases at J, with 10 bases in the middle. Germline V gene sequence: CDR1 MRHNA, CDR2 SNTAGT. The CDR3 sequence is CASSEQGGQPQHF. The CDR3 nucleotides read TGTGCCAGCAGTGAGCAGGGAGGGCAGCCCCAGCATTTT.

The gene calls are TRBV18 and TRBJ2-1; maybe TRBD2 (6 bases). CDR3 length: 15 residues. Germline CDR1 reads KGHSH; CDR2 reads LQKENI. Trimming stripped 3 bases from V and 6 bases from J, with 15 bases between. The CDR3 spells CASSPGTPKGNEQFF. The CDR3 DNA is TGTGCCAGCTCACCCGGGACTCCCAAAGGCAATGAGCAGTTCTTC.

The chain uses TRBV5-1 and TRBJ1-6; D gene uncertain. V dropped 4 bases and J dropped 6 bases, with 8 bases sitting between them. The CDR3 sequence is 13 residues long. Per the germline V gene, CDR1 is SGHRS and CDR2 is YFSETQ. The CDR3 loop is CASSPEVNSPLHF. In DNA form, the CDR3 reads TGCGCCAGCAGCCCAGAGGTTAATTCACCCCTCCACTTT.